This TCR beta chain was identified in a study of identifying expanded T cells in peripheral blood. Produced via immunoSEQ multiplex PCR; TCRdb's table is partial and in-frame only. The sample comprises under 150,000 clones, 65% to 90% of which are singletons, and about 8% rests with the top ten. Concerning this clone: The target antigen is unknown.

The study, taken as a whole, reports: Variance in clone template counts between roughly two-week samples significantly increased with total template count across all healthy donors.

Trimming cost V 7 bases and J 6 bases, with 19 bases left between them. CDR1 and CDR2 (germline): MDHEN, SYDVKM. The length of the CDR3 is 14 residues. This chain uses TRBV28 with TRBJ2-7, with D possibly being TRBD2 (7 bases). What was sequenced was blood. This receptor was obtained from a person aged 18 to 70 in good health. CDR3 loop: CASTNPGGLIEQYF. The CDR3 DNA reads TGTGCCAGCACAAATCCCGGGGGGCTAATCGAGCAGTACTTC.